This TCR beta chain comes out of a study of CD8+CD57+ T cells in acquired aplastic anemia. Whole-study context: 3 to 4 ug was the average amount of DNA from sorted CD4+ and CD8+ cells.

CDR3 length equals 15 residues. V was trimmed by 6 bases and J by 14 bases, leaving 28 bases between them. From germline, CDR1 is SGHTA and CDR2 FQGNSA. TCR beta VDJ and CDR3 profiles were obtained from a genomic DNA template. A single record per CDR3 protein comes from TCRdb applying MiXCR to the reads. The table has about 270,000 distinct CDR3 sequences, 82% seen once. For sequencing, patients were chosen who had shown expansion of CD8+CD57+ cells by flow cytometry. The rearrangement links TRBV7-2 to TRBJ1-1; D remains unclear. The sequenced sample was sorted CD4+, CD8+, or CD8+CD57+ T cells (not recorded which) from PBMCs. This sequence originates from a human donor with aplastic anemia. Here the CDR3 reads CASRTDVAYNEQFFF. The CDR3, as DNA: TGTGCCAGCAGAACTGACGTGGCCTACAATGAGCAGTTCTTCTTT.